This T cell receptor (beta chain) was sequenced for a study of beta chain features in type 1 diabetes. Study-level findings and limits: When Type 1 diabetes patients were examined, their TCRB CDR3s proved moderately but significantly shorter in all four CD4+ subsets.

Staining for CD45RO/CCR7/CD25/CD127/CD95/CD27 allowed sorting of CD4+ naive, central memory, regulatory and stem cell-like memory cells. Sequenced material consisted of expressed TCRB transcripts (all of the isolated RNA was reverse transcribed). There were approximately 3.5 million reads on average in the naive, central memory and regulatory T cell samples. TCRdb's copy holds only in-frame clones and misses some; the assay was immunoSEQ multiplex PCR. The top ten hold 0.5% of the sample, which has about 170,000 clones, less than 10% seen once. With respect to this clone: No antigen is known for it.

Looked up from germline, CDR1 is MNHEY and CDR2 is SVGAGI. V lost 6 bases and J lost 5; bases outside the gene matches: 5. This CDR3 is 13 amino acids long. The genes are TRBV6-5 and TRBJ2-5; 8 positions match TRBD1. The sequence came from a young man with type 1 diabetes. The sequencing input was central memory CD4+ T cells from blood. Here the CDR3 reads CASSRDRWETQYF. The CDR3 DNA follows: TGTGCCAGCAGCCGGGACAGGTGGGAGACCCAGTACTTC.